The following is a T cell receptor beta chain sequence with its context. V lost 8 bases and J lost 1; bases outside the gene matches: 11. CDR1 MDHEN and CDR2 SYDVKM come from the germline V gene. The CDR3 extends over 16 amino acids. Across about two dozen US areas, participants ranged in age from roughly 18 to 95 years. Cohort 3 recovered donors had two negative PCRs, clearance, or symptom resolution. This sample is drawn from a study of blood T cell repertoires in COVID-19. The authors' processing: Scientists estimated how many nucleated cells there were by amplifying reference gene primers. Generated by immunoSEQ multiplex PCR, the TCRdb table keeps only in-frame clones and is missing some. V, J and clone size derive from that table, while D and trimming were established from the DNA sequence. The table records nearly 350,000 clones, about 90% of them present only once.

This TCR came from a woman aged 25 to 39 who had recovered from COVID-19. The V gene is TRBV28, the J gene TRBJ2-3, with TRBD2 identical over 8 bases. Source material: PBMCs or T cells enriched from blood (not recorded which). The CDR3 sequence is CASLSGGGLGTDTQYF. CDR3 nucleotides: TGTGCCAGCCTATCCGGGGGGGGCCTGGGCACAGATACGCAGTATTTT.